The clone carrying this TCR beta chain was counted a single time. What it binds is unknown. Possible read error: a much larger clone is one base away. These data originate in a study of post-analysis software for immune sequencing data. In the study overall: The patients showed relapsing-remitting, secondary progressive and progressive-relapsing multiple sclerosis courses.

The TCR beta cDNA libraries carried unique molecular identifiers. With about 0.95 to 10 million T cells as the source, about half a million cDNA molecules resulted. MiXCR, applied by TCRdb to the PCR reads, yields one record per CDR3 protein. Among about 260,000 distinct CDR3 sequences listed, 36% were seen once. Findings and caveats of the study: A significant reduction in normalized Chao1 diversity was observed in multiple sclerosis patients versus controls. When the samples were clustered directly with F measure, those that had been prepared in the same batch showed strong co-clustering. Patients used about 5 TRBV segments, including TRBV5-6, TRBV5-1 and TRBV20-1, more often than controls.

In germline, CDR1 is LGHDT, CDR2 YNNKEL (reference sequence). The CDR3 has 16 amino acids. The sequenced sample consisted of blood. The TCR was taken from a girl aged 10 to 17 with multiple sclerosis. The chain carries TRBV3-1 and TRBJ2-1; 10 bases align to TRBD2. The chain's CDR3 is CASSQVSLAGNNEQIF. Here the CDR3 DNA reads TGTGCCAGCAGCCAAGTCTCACTAGCGGGAAACAATGAGCAGATCTTC.